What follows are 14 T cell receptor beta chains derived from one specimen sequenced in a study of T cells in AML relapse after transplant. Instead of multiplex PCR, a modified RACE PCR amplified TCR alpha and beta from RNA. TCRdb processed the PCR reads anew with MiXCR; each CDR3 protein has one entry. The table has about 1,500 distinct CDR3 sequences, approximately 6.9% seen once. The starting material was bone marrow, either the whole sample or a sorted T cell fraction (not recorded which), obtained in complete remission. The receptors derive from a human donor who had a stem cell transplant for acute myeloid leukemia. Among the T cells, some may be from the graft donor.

The CDR3, as DNA: TGTGCCAGCAGCTTTTCAGCGGGAGTATACGATACGCAGTATTTT. Translation: CASSFSAGVYDTQYF. V is TRBV7-9 and J is TRBJ2-3, with 8 positions matching TRBD2. This CDR3 is built from 15 residues. J lost 6 bases, V lost 3 bases, and 8 bases had no gene match. Germline V lookup: CDR1 SEHNR, CDR2 FQNEAQ (reference sequence). Complete variable domain (other parts from reference TRBV7-9 and TRBJ2-3): DTGVSQNPRHKITKRGQNVTFRCDPISEHNRLYWYRQTLGQGPEFLTYFQNEAQLEKSRLLSDRFSAERPKGSFSTLEIQRTEQGDSAMYLCASSFSAGVYDTQYFGPGTRLTVL.

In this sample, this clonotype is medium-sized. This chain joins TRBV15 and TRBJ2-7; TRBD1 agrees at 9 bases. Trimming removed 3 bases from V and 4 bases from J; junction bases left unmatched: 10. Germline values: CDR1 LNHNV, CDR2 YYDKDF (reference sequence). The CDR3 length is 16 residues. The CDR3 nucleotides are TGTGCCACCAGCAGGAACACACAGGGGGCATTGTACGAGCAGTACTTC. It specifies CATSRNTQGALYEQYF.

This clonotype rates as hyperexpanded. The CDR3 region has the DNA TGTGCCAGCAGTTACAAGCAGGGGTGGAACAATGAGCAGTTCTTC. Protein product: CASSYKQGWNNEQFF. This chain connects TRBV6-5 to TRBJ2-1, with D possibly being TRBD1 (6 bases). The CDR3 loop spans 15 amino acids. The germline V gene encodes CDR1 MNHEY and CDR2 SVGAGI. Trimming removed 2 bases at V and 5 bases at J, with 13 bases between.

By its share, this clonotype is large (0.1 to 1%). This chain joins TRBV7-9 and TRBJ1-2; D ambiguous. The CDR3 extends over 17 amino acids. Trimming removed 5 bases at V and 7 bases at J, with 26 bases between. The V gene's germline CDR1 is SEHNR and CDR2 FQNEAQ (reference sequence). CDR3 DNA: TGTGCCAGCAGCCGGGGAGGGCAGTTCGAGTATCTGGGTGGCTACACCTTC. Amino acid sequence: CASSRGGQFEYLGGYTF.

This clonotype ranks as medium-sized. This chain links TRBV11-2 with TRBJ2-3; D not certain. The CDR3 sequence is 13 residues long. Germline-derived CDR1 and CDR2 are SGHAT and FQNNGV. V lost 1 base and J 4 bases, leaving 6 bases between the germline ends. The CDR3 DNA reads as TGTGCCAGCAGCTTAGTAGGACCAGATACGCAGTATTTT. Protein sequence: CASSLVGPDTQYF.

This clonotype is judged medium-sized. The CDR3 sequence is CASSFGTGFTEAFF. CDR3 DNA: TGTGCCAGCAGCTTCGGGACAGGGTTCACTGAAGCTTTCTTT. The genes are TRBV7-9 and TRBJ1-1; 9 nucleotides align to TRBD1. The CDR3 consists of 14 residues. V shed 3 bases, J shed 4 bases, and the junction held 3 bases outside the gene matches. Germline V gives CDR1 SEHNR, CDR2 FQNEAQ (reference sequence).

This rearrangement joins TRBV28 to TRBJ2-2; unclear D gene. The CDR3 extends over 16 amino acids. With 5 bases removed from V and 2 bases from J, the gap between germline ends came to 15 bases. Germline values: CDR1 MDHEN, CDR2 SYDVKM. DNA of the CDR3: TGTGCCAGCAGTCCCTCGGTCCTGACCAACACCGGGGAGCTGTTTTTT. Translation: CASSPSVLTNTGELFF.

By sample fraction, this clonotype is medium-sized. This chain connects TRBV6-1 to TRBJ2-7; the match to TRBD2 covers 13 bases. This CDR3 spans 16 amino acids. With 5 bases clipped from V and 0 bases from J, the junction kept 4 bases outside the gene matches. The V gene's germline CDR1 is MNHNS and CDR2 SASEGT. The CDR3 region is CASSLRTSGSSYEQYF. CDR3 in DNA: TGTGCCAGCAGTCTCCGGACTAGCGGGAGCTCCTACGAGCAGTACTTC.

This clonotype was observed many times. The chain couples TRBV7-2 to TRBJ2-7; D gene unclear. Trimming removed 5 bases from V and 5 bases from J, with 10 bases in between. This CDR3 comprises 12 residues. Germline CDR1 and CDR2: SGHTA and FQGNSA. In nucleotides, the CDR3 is TGTGCCAGCAGCGCGGATTGGAACGAGCAGTACTTC. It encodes CASSADWNEQYF.

The CDR3 region is CASIMSSGAGEQFF. As DNA, the CDR3 is TGTGCCAGCATCATGTCTTCAGGGGCCGGTGAGCAGTTCTTC. The rearrangement links TRBV28 to TRBJ2-1; D is possibly TRBD1 (6 bases). V lost 7 bases, J lost 9 bases, and 19 bases lay in between. The germline V gene encodes CDR1 MDHEN and CDR2 SYDVKM. The CDR3 loop spans 14 amino acids.

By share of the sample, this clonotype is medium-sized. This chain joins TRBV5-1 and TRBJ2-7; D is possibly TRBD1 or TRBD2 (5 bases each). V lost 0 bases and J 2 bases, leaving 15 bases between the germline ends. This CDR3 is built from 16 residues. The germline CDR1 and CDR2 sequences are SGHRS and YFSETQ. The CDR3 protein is CASSLEPNGAPYEQYF. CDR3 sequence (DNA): TGCGCCAGCAGCTTGGAACCCAACGGGGCCCCCTACGAGCAGTACTTC.

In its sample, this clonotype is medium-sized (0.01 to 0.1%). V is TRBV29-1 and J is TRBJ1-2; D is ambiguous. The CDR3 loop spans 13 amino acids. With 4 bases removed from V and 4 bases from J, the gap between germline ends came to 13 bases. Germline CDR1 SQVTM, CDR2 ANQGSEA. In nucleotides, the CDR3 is TGCAGCGTTGGGGTTGGGCCCACCTATGGCTACACCTTC. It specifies CSVGVGPTYGYTF.

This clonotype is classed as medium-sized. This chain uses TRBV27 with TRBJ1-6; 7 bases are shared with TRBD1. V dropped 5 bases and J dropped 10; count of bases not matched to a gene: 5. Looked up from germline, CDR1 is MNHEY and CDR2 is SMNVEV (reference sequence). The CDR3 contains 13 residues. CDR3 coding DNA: TGTGCCAGCAGTGAACAGGGGTACTCACCCCTCCACTTT. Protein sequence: CASSEQGYSPLHF.

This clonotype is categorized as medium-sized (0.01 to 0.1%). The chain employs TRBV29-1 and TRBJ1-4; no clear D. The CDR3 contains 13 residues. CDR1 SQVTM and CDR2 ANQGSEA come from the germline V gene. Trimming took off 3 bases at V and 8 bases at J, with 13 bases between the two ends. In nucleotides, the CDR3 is TGCAGCGTTGACGTGAACGGCGGGGAAAAACTGTTTTTT. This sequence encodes CSVDVNGGEKLFF.